This is a list of T cell receptor beta chains from one sample in a study of graft-versus-host responses after intestinal transplantation. The assay was immunoSEQ multiplex PCR, and TCRdb's table has in-frame clones only and misses some. The data hold nearly 25,000 clones, with 40% observed a single time. Material: alloreactive CD4+ T cells from a mixed lymphocyte reaction culture, obtained before intestinal transplant. The receptors stem from a human patient who received an intestinal transplant. Each CDR3 is given with its conserved first and last residue. The D gene is left open where the match is weak. Some rows have no size entry. The others give once, few or many, or a class for an expanded clone.

-	16	-	TRBV7-7	TRBJ2-1	CASSLGLSHSYNEQFF	TGTGCCAGCAGCTTAGGATTAAGCCATTCCTACAATGAGCAGTTCTTC
-	14	TRBD1	TRBV5-1	TRBJ1-2	CASSYDRADYGYTF	TGCGCCAGCAGCTACGACAGGGCAGACTATGGCTACACCTTC
few	13	-	TRBV7-8	TRBJ1-1	CASRPQGTPEAFF	TGTGCCAGCAGACCGCAGGGGACGCCTGAAGCTTTCTTT
-	15	TRBD1	TRBV2	TRBJ2-3	CAGDLDRGSTDTQYF	TGTGCCGGGGATCTGGACAGGGGTAGCACAGATACGCAGTATTTT
-	14	TRBD2	TRBV27	TRBJ2-2	CATSQGSGSRELFF	TGTGCCACCTCACAGGGTAGCGGGAGTCGGGAGCTGTTTTTT
once	15	TRBD2	TRBV30	TRBJ2-4	CAWKSGGLAKNIQYF	TGTGCCTGGAAAAGCGGGGGACTAGCCAAAAACATTCAGTACTTC
few	14	TRBD2	TRBV5-1	TRBJ2-5	CASSLRGGQETQYF	TGCGCCAGCAGCTTGCGGGGGGGCCAAGAGACCCAGTACTTC
-	18	TRBD2	TRBV6-7	TRBJ2-5	CASSYGFSGSPYQETQYF	TGTGCCAGCAGTTACGGGTTCAGCGGGAGCCCGTACCAAGAGACCCAGTACTTC
-	15	TRBD1	TRBV7-2	TRBJ1-4	CASSQGGGAWEKLFF	TGTGCCAGCAGCCAGGGGGGAGGAGCATGGGAAAAACTGTTTTTT
-	16	TRBD2	TRBV6-5	TRBJ2-1	CASSYWIRGAYNEQFF	TGTGCCAGCAGTTACTGGATACGGGGGGCCTACAATGAGCAGTTCTTC
-	16	-	TRBV6-5	TRBJ2-6	CASSYSYLRIANVLTF	TGTGCCAGCAGTTACTCGTACTTGAGGATAGCCAACGTCCTGACTTTC
-	16	TRBD1	TRBV19	TRBJ1-4	CATGDSYIPTNEKLFF	TGTGCCACGGGGGACAGCTATATACCAACTAATGAAAAACTGTTTTTT
-	11	TRBD2	TRBV6-5	TRBJ2-7	CASRGEGGQYF	TGTGCCAGCAGAGGGGAGGGAGGGCAGTACTTC
few	14	TRBD1	TRBV7-3	TRBJ1-6	CASSVGTAYSPLHF	TGTGCCAGCAGCGTAGGGACAGCATACTCACCCCTCCACTTT
-	14	TRBD1	TRBV7-2	TRBJ1-1	CASSSGQGWTEAFF	TGTGCCAGCAGCTCAGGACAGGGTTGGACTGAAGCTTTCTTT
few	14	TRBD1	TRBV5-6	TRBJ1-3	CASSRDRSGNTIYF	TGTGCCAGCAGCCGGGACAGATCTGGAAACACCATATATTTT
-	14	-	TRBV6-5	TRBJ2-7	CASSYRILGYEQYF	TGTGCCAGCAGTTACAGGATACTAGGTTACGAGCAGTACTTC
medium-sized	14	-	TRBV2	TRBJ2-1	CASKAEATYNEQFF	TGTGCCAGCAAGGCGGAAGCCACCTACAATGAGCAGTTCTTC
-	19	TRBD2	TRBV4-2	TRBJ2-6	CASSQRGLAGVAGANVLTF	TGTGCCAGCAGCCAACGTGGACTAGCGGGAGTAGCTGGGGCCAACGTCCTGACTTTC
-	15	-	TRBV30	TRBJ1-2	CAWSRFGRSNYGYTF	TGTGCCTGGAGTCGGTTTGGGAGGTCGAACTATGGCTACACCTTC
few	15	TRBD2	TRBV7-6	TRBJ2-2	CASRPYSGRAGELFF	TGTGCCAGCAGACCATATAGCGGGAGGGCCGGGGAGCTGTTTTTT
few	15	TRBD1	TRBV4-3	TRBJ1-3	CASSLGTAPGNTIYF	TGCGCCAGCAGCCTCGGGACAGCTCCCGGAAACACCATATATTTT
-	14	-	TRBV10-1	TRBJ1-1	CASSELGRVTEAFF	TGCGCCAGCAGTGAATTGGGGAGGGTCACTGAAGCTTTCTTT
few	14	TRBD1	TRBV6-5	TRBJ2-7	CASRPPRDSGTAQF	TGTGCCAGCCGCCCGCCGCGCGACTCCGGGACAGCTCAATTC
-	14	-	TRBV29-1	TRBJ2-7	CSTKTGWSSYEQYF	TGCAGCACCAAGACAGGCTGGAGCTCCTACGAGCAGTACTTC
-	13	-	TRBV6-5	TRBJ1-1	CASSFRRNTEAFF	TGTGCCAGCAGTTTTAGAAGGAACACTGAAGCTTTCTTT